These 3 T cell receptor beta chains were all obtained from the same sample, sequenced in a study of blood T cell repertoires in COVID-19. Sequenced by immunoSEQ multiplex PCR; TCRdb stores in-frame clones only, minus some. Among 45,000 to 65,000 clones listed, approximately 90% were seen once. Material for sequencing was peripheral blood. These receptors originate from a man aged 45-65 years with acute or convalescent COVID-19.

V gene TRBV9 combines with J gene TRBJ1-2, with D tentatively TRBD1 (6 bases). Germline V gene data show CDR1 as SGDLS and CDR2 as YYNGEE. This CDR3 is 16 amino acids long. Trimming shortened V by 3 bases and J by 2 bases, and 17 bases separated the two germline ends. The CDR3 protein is CASSAGDQGLNYGYTF. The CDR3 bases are TGTGCCAGCAGCGCGGGTGATCAGGGGCTGAACTATGGCTACACCTTC.

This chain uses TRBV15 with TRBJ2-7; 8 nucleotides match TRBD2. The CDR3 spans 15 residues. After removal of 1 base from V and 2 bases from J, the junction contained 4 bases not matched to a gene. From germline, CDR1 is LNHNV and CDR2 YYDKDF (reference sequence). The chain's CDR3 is CATSRGSGGTYEQYF. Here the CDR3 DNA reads TGTGCCACCAGCAGAGGTTCGGGAGGGACCTACGAGCAGTACTTC.

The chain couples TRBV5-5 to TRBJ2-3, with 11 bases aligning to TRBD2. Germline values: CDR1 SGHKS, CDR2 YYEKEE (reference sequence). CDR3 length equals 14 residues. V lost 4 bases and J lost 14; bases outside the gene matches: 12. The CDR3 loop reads CASSPTQLAGAAYF. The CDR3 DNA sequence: TGTGCCAGCAGCCCCACCCAACTAGCGGGAGCTGCGTATTTT. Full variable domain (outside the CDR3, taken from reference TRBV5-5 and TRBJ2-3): DAGVTQSPTHLIKTRGQQVTLRCSPISGHKSVSWYQQVLGQGPQFIFQYYEKEERGRGNFPDRFSARQFPNYSSELNVNALLLGDSALYLCASSPTQLAGAAYFGPGTRLTVL.